This TCR beta chain appears in the sequencing data of a study of STAT5B mutations in CD4+ large granular lymphocyte leukemia. Whole-study results and caveats: 8/27 top patient clones versus 2/35 control clones were TRBV06-family.

This clone was detected a few times. Its antigen is not identified. Per the authors' pipeline: A productive frequency of 2.59 x 10-5 was the lowest detectable. TCRdb's copy holds only in-frame clones and misses some; the assay was immunoSEQ multiplex PCR. That table gives V, J and clone size, and the DNA gave D and trimming. The table includes tens of thousands of clones, approximately 71% detected once. Germline CDR1 LNHDA, CDR2 SQIVND (reference sequence). V lost 5 bases to trimming and J lost 1 base, with 8 bases between them. The CDR3 length is 13 residues. The sequenced material came from CD4+ T cells from blood buffy coats. The chain has TRBV19 and TRBJ1-1; D is uncertain. The source of this sequence is a human donor in good health. The CDR3 spells CASSSSRNTEAFF. The CDR3 nucleotides read TGTGCCAGTAGTTCCTCGAGGAACACTGAAGCTTTCTTT.